One sample yielded the 26 T cell receptor beta chains listed below, sequenced in a study of T cells in Graves' hyperthyroidism and ophthalmopathy. RNA transcripts gave rise to amplified TCR beta CDR3 regions. In the first-round RT-PCR of the TCR CDR3, the HTBI primer set was used. TCRdb independently ran MiXCR on the multiplex PCR reads; one entry per CDR3 protein. The sample consists of around 500,000 distinct CDR3 sequences, 13% to 15% of them appearing once. The sequenced sample was blood. The receptors come from a woman aged 35 to 49 with Graves' hyperthyroidism.

The V gene is TRBV7-9, the J gene TRBJ2-1; D ambiguous. The germline V gene encodes CDR1 SEHNR and CDR2 FQNEAQ (reference sequence). Trimming took off 5 bases at V and 1 base at J, with 12 bases between the two ends. The CDR3 has 15 amino acids. CDR3 protein: CASSLTGFSYNEQFF. The CDR3 bases are TGTGCCAGCAGCCTCACGGGCTTTTCCTACAATGAGCAGTTCTTC.

This clonotype has only a few counts. The chain uses TRBV9 and TRBJ1-2, with D hard to call. The CDR3 has 13 amino acids. Trimming took off 0 bases at V and 6 bases at J, with 9 bases between the two ends. In germline, CDR1 is SGDLS, CDR2 YYNGEE. The CDR3 region is CASSVVRVNGYTF. In nucleotides, the CDR3 is TGTGCCAGCAGCGTAGTAAGGGTGAATGGCTACACCTTC.

The chain has TRBV28 and TRBJ2-7; 10 bases match TRBD2. The CDR3 is 15 residues long. V lost 6 bases to trimming and J lost 2 bases; unmatched junction nucleotides: 7. Germline CDR1 is MDHEN and CDR2 is SYDVKM. The CDR3 region has the DNA TGTGCCAGCAGGATAGCTAGCGGGAGTGCCTACGAGCAGTACTTC. It codes for CASRIASGSAYEQYF.

This clonotype was recorded at least ten times. CDR3 loop: CASKLGQGSYNEQFF. The CDR3 DNA is TGCGCCAGCAAGCTGGGGCAGGGGTCTTACAATGAGCAGTTCTTC. The chain uses TRBV4-1 and TRBJ2-1; D perhaps matches TRBD1 (6 bases). This CDR3 spans 15 amino acids. Germline V lookup: CDR1 MGHRA, CDR2 YSYEKL. V lost 7 bases and J lost 4, with 17 bases in between.

This clonotype was picked up many times. The genes are TRBV12-3 or TRBV12-4 and TRBJ2-6; TRBD2 matches 9 bases. The CDR3 has 20 residues. Trimming took 1 base from V and 2 from J; bases not matched to a gene: 12. CDR3 loop: CASSLVLAGGPITGANVLTF. In nucleotides, the CDR3 is TGTGCCAGCAGTTTAGTACTGGCGGGAGGGCCGATTACTGGGGCCAACGTCCTGACTTTC.

This clonotype was seen at least ten times. V usage is TRBV28 and J usage is TRBJ1-6, with D perhaps matching TRBD1 (6 bases). This CDR3 has 15 amino acids. Trimming removed 6 bases at V and 5 bases at J, with 14 bases between. Germline CDR1 and CDR2: MDHEN and SYDVKM. CDR3 loop: CASRNWGADNSPLHF. CDR3 sequence (DNA): TGTGCCAGCAGAAACTGGGGGGCGGATAATTCACCCCTCCACTTT.

The rearrangement joins TRBV19 to TRBJ2-3; TRBD1 matches 8 bases. J lost 2 bases, V lost 3 bases, and 4 bases had no gene match. Per the germline V gene, CDR1 is LNHDA and CDR2 is SQIVND (reference sequence). The CDR3 is 15 residues long. CDR3 sequence: CASSMSGGPTDTQYF. DNA for the CDR3: TGTGCCAGTAGTATGTCAGGGGGCCCCACAGATACGCAGTATTTT.

This clonotype has a count of ten or more. The V gene is TRBV28, the J gene TRBJ2-7, with a weak D call TRBD2 (7 bases). The germline gives CDR1 MDHEN, CDR2 SYDVKM. The ends were cut back, 4 bases at V and 2 bases at J, with 18 bases in the middle. This CDR3 comprises 16 residues. The CDR3 loop reads CASSSPGGGSTYEQYF. As DNA, the CDR3 is TGTGCCAGCAGTTCCCCCGGGGGCGGGAGTACCTACGAGCAGTACTTC.

This clonotype was counted ten times or more. V and J are TRBV20-1 and TRBJ2-2; the D gene could be TRBD1 or TRBD2 (5 bases each). This CDR3 comprises 15 residues. From germline, CDR1 is DFQATT and CDR2 SNEGSKA (reference sequence). V lost 1 base and J 0 bases, leaving 9 bases between the germline ends. The CDR3 region is CSARGWGPNTGELFF. The CDR3 coding sequence is TGCAGTGCTAGAGGGTGGGGACCGAACACCGGGGAGCTGTTTTTT.

The table lists this clonotype with many counts. The CDR3 coding sequence is TGTGCCAGCACCGGGACAGGGATGAACACTGAAGCTTTCTTT. It translates to CASTGTGMNTEAFF. This rearrangement joins TRBV11-2 to TRBJ1-1; 9 bases agree with TRBD1. The CDR3 has 14 amino acids. Looked up from germline, CDR1 is SGHAT and CDR2 is FQNNGV. Trimming cost V 7 bases and J 0 bases; bases outside gene matches: 3.

In its sample, this clonotype was seen many times. The V call is TRBV28, the J call TRBJ1-2, with a weak D call TRBD1 (5 bases). The CDR3 contains 15 residues. CDR1 and CDR2 (germline): MDHEN, SYDVKM. V dropped 2 bases and J dropped 4 bases, with 14 bases sitting between them. The CDR3 loop reads CASSLGGLIAYGYTF. The DNA for the CDR3 is TGTGCCAGCAGTTTAGGGGGGTTGATCGCCTATGGCTACACCTTC.

This chain links TRBV5-1 with TRBJ2-7; D remains ambiguous. V gave up 0 bases and J gave up 2 bases, with 9 bases separating them. The CDR3 consists of 14 residues. Germline V CDR1 and CDR2: SGHRS, YFSETQ. As DNA, the CDR3 is TGCGCCAGCAGCTTGGCCGGCAGTACCTACGAGCAGTACTTC. Its translation is CASSLAGSTYEQYF.

In this sample, this clonotype turned up a few times. The CDR3 loop reads CASSSSTSSWSISETQYF. The CDR3 bases are TGTGCCAGCAGTAGTTCGACTAGCTCCTGGTCGATTTCAGAGACCCAGTACTTC. The gene calls are TRBV27 and TRBJ2-5; 7 bases agree with TRBD2. The CDR3 contains 18 residues. The junction had 19 bases not matched to a gene; V was cut back by 5 bases and J by 4 bases. Per germline, CDR1 MNHEY and CDR2 SMNVEV (reference sequence).

This sequence joins TRBV10-3 and TRBJ2-3; no clear D gene. V was cut by 0 bases and J by 3 bases, with 16 bases left in between. Germline CDR1 and CDR2: ENHRY and SYGVKD. The CDR3 length is 17 residues. The CDR3 sequence: CAISESVSGVVTDTQYF. The DNA for the CDR3 is TGTGCCATCAGTGAGTCTGTTAGTGGTGTCGTTACAGATACGCAGTATTTT.

The chain recombines TRBV7-2 with TRBJ1-3; D gene ambiguous. V was pared by 1 base and J by 0 bases, with 13 bases between. The CDR3 covers 17 residues. Germline CDR1 reads SGHTA; CDR2 reads FQGNSA. The CDR3 sequence is CASSLGLGRGSGNTIYF. In DNA, the CDR3 is TGTGCCAGCAGCTTAGGTCTGGGTCGGGGCTCTGGAAACACCATATATTTT.

The rearrangement uses TRBV25-1 and TRBJ2-1; 16 nucleotides agree with TRBD2. J lost 9 bases, V lost 10 bases, and 6 bases had no gene match. The germline V gene has CDR1 MGHDK and CDR2 SYGVNS. This CDR3 is 14 amino acids long. CDR3 in DNA: TGTGCCACCGTAGGGACTAGCGGGAGGGCTGAGCAGTTCTTC. Its protein product is CATVGTSGRAEQFF.

This chain connects TRBV6-1 to TRBJ2-3; D not resolved. Germline CDR1 MNHNS, CDR2 SASEGT. Trimming took 6 bases from V and 3 from J, leaving 4 bases between them. CDR3 length: 11 residues. CDR3 amino acids: CASSKTDTQYF. The CDR3 bases are TGTGCCAGCAGCAAGACAGATACGCAGTATTTT.

This clonotype was detected many times. The chain combines TRBV28 with TRBJ2-7; TRBD1 matches at 7 bases. Looked up from germline, CDR1 is MDHEN and CDR2 is SYDVKM. The CDR3 extends over 15 amino acids. The V gene end was trimmed by 2 bases and the J gene end by 5 bases; junction bases not matched to a gene: 9. The CDR3: CASSLLTDRVNEQYF. Written as DNA, the CDR3 is TGTGCCAGCAGTTTACTCACCGACAGGGTCAACGAGCAGTACTTC. Based on the CDR3 plus reference TRBV28 and TRBJ2-7, the full variable domain is DVKVTQSSRYLVKRTGEKVFLECVQDMDHENMFWYRQDPGLGLRLIYFSYDVKMKEKGDIPEGYSVSREKKERFSLILESASTNQTSMYLCASSLLTDRVNEQYFGPGTRLTVT.

At least ten counts were recorded for this clonotype. The rearrangement joins TRBV5-1 to TRBJ2-3; tentatively, D is TRBD2 (6 bases). Germline values: CDR1 SGHRS, CDR2 YFSETQ. The CDR3 loop spans 15 amino acids. The V and J ends lost 0 bases and 2 bases respectively, with 10 bases between them. The CDR3 sequence: CASSLDGRNTDTQYF. The CDR3 DNA sequence: TGCGCCAGCAGCTTGGACGGGAGAAACACAGATACGCAGTATTTT.

This clonotype has more than one count but fewer than ten. A much larger clone differs by one base, so this may be a read error. The chain couples TRBV7-2 to TRBJ2-3, with D unresolved. Germline V gene sequence: CDR1 SGHTA, CDR2 FQGNSA. The CDR3 contains 12 residues. The CDR3 region is CASSYYTDTRYF. In DNA, the CDR3 is TGTGCCAGCAGCTATTACACAGATACGCGGTATTTT. The full variable domain, in which reference TRBV7-2 and TRBJ2-3 provide the parts outside the CDR3, is GAGVSQSPSNKVTEKGKDVELRCDPISGHTALYWYRQSLGQGLEFLIYFQGNSAPDKSGLPSDRFSAERTGGSVSTLTIQRTQQEDSAVYLCASSYYTDTRYFGPGTRLTVL.

This clonotype was observed at least ten times. CDR3 in DNA: TGTGCCAGCAGTCCAACTTCTAGCACGGACGGACTTCGGGGTTCACCCCTCCACTTT. Residues: CASSPTSSTDGLRGSPLHF. The rearrangement joins TRBV28 to TRBJ1-6, with D unresolved. Germline CDR1 MDHEN, CDR2 SYDVKM. This CDR3 comprises 19 residues. V was pared by 5 bases and J by 9 bases, with 29 bases between.

This clonotype was observed a few times. V is TRBV9 and J is TRBJ2-7; 11 nucleotides line up with TRBD2. V was clipped by 3 bases and J by 5 bases; unmatched bases: 13. There are 17 residues in the CDR3. Germline loops: CDR1 SGDLS, CDR2 YYNGEE. The CDR3 coding sequence is TGTGCCAGCAGCGCTTCCGGGACTAGCGGAGGAGGGAACGAGCAGTACTTC. Translating gives CASSASGTSGGGNEQYF.

This clonotype was detected many times. The CDR3 DNA is TGCGCCAGCAGTGACACGGGACTAGCGGGCCCTAGCTCCTACGAGCAGTACTTC. Encoded protein: CASSDTGLAGPSSYEQYF. The gene calls are TRBV10-2 and TRBJ2-7, with 12 bases lining up with TRBD2. The J segment lost 0 bases and the V segment lost 3 bases, leaving 9 bases of the junction unmatched. The CDR3 is made up of 18 amino acids. Germline V CDR1 and CDR2: WSHSY, SAAADI.

This clonotype was counted a few times. Possible read error: a much larger clone is one base away. V is TRBV5-1 and J is TRBJ2-3; TRBD2 is a possible D gene (5 bases). This CDR3 is built from 13 residues. CDR1 SGHRS and CDR2 YFSETQ come from the germline V gene. With 3 bases removed from V and 2 bases from J, the gap between germline ends came to 7 bases. The CDR3 DNA reads as TGCGCCAGCAGCTCGACTAACACAGATACGCAGTATTTT. This translates into CASSSTNTDTQYF.

The table lists this clonotype with a count of one. V usage is TRBV7-3 and J usage is TRBJ1-6; no reliable D call. The V gene lost 6 bases and the J gene lost 8 bases, with 11 bases spanning the gap. CDR1 and CDR2 from the germline V gene are SGHTA and FQGTGA. This CDR3 spans 13 amino acids. CDR3 sequence: CASRSSEDSPLHF. CDR3 DNA sequence: TGTGCCAGCAGGTCCTCCGAGGATTCACCCCTCCACTTT.

This chain uses TRBV29-1 with TRBJ2-3; D unresolved. Germline V gene sequence: CDR1 SQVTM, CDR2 ANQGSEA. The ends were cut back, 4 bases at V and 3 bases at J, with 14 bases in the middle. This CDR3 has 14 amino acids. As DNA, the CDR3 is TGCAGCGTTGTTAGCTTTTGGGGTACAGATACGCAGTATTTT. It yields the protein CSVVSFWGTDTQYF.